The sequence of this T cell receptor (beta chain) was determined in a study of blood T cells in healthy people across ages. At the level of the study: T cells yielded about one barcoded beta molecule per two cells through template switching.

This clonotype has more than one count but fewer than ten. The V gene's germline CDR1 is SGHDT and CDR2 YYEEEE. CDR3 size: 16 residues. The V end was cut by 0 bases, the J end by 5 bases, with 17 bases between. It was with a sample-barcoded 5' primer and a J-beta primer mix that a second PCR of roughly 7 to 12 cycles was run. TCRdb re-derived calls from the 5' RACE reads in MiXCR, one entry per CDR3 protein. The sample shows roughly 1,000,000 distinct CDR3 sequences, approximately 26% of them seen only once. Separately, the same data were catalogued under a study of T cells of mothers and their children. That source reports: Per mother, over 9 million TCR beta CDR3 reads were obtained; per child, about 3 million.

The J gene is TRBJ1-2, the V gene TRBV5-6, with D maybe TRBD1 (5 bases). Sequenced: blood. The clonotype originates from a girl aged 2 to 10 in good health. The CDR3 is CASSLAGTAGGYGYTF. CDR3 coding DNA: TGTGCCAGCAGCTTGGCGGGGACCGCCGGAGGGTATGGCTACACCTTC.